These 18 T cell receptor beta chains share one sample of origin, sequenced in a study of shared clonotypes between healthy human individuals. The protocol was immunoSEQ multiplex PCR, while the TCRdb copy is restricted to in-frame clones and leaves out a portion. The sample yields over a million clones, approximately 98% seen once. Sequenced material: naive CD4+ T cells sorted from blood. The sample's subset: CD45RA+ positively selected. These receptors all stem from a man younger than 40 in good health.

This clone occurred once. The rearrangement joins TRBV4-2 to TRBJ2-1; perhaps TRBD2 as D (5 bases). CDR1 and CDR2 (germline): LGHNA, YNFKEQ. V lost 2 bases and J 9 bases, leaving 11 bases between the germline ends. The CDR3 sequence is 13 residues long. This CDR3 reads CASSQSGSGEQFF. In DNA, the CDR3 is TGTGCCAGCAGCCAATCTGGAAGCGGTGAGCAGTTCTTC.

The chain recombines TRBV6-5 with TRBJ2-5, with D hard to call. The CDR3 is 11 residues long. The V gene lost 5 bases and the J gene lost 2 bases, with 3 bases spanning the gap. CDR1 MNHEY and CDR2 SVGAGI come from the germline V gene. The CDR3: CASSEQETQYF. The CDR3, as DNA: TGTGCCAGCAGTGAGCAAGAGACCCAGTACTTC.

This chain uses TRBV28 with TRBJ2-7; D unclear. The CDR3 length is 12 residues. Per the germline V gene, CDR1 is MDHEN and CDR2 is SYDVKM. Trimming stripped 3 bases from V and 4 bases from J, with 7 bases between. CDR3 sequence reads: CASSFQPYEQYF. The CDR3 nucleotides are TGTGCCAGCAGTTTCCAACCATACGAGCAGTACTTC.

The chain joins TRBV28 to TRBJ1-2, with TRBD1 identical over 7 bases. With V trimmed by 6 bases and J by 8 bases, 9 bases remained unmatched. Germline lookup yields CDR1 MDHEN and CDR2 SYDVKM. The CDR3 spans 13 residues. Here the CDR3 reads CASSYTGVSGYTF. In nucleotides, the CDR3 is TGTGCCAGCAGCTATACAGGGGTGTCCGGCTACACCTTC.

V and J are TRBV15 and TRBJ1-1; tentatively, D is TRBD1 (5 bases). Trimming stripped 7 bases from V and 0 bases from J, with 12 bases between. Germline values: CDR1 LNHNV, CDR2 YYDKDF (reference sequence). CDR3 length: 14 amino acids. Here the CDR3 reads CATTPTALNTEAFF. The CDR3 DNA reads as TGTGCCACCACTCCGACAGCTTTGAACACTGAAGCTTTCTTT.

Here the CDR3 reads CASSLAQYKYNEQFF. CDR3 coding DNA: TGTGCCAGCAGCTTAGCACAATACAAGTACAATGAGCAGTTCTTC. The J gene is TRBJ2-1, the V gene TRBV7-9; no clear D. This CDR3 spans 15 amino acids. The germline gives CDR1 SEHNR, CDR2 FQNEAQ (reference sequence). The V end lost 0 bases, the J end lost 4 bases, and 10 bases lay between the germline ends.

Comments on this clone: This sample also contains other DNA sequences that code for the same CDR3. The chain employs TRBV18 and TRBJ2-5; D gene unclear. Trimming removed 0 bases from V and 4 bases from J, with 6 bases in between. The CDR3 is 13 amino acids. Germline lookup yields CDR1 KGHSH and CDR2 LQKENI. The CDR3 nucleotides read TGTGCCAGCTCACCACCAAGTGGAGAGACCCAGTACTTC. Translated, it gives CASSPPSGETQYF.

V usage is TRBV5-1 and J usage is TRBJ2-6; D not certain. The CDR3 runs to 13 residues. V was pared by 2 bases and J by 5 bases, with 5 bases between. The germline CDR1 and CDR2 sequences are SGHRS and YFSETQ. The DNA for the CDR3 is TGCGCCAGCAGCTTATCACGGGCCAACGTCCTGACTTTC. This codes for CASSLSRANVLTF.

V usage is TRBV7-9 and J usage is TRBJ2-1, with D maybe TRBD1 (5 bases). The germline CDR1 and CDR2 sequences are SEHNR and FQNEAQ (reference sequence). The V end lost 5 bases, the J end lost 0 bases, and 14 bases lay between the germline ends. The CDR3 covers 16 residues. CDR3 nucleotides: TGTGCCAGCAGCCGAGCCCTAAGGGGCTCCTACAATGAGCAGTTCTTC. Translated: CASSRALRGSYNEQFF. The variable domain in full, completed from reference TRBV7-9 and TRBJ2-1, reads DTGVSQNPRHKITKRGQNVTFRCDPISEHNRLYWYRQTLGQGPEFLTYFQNEAQLEKSRLLSDRFSAERPKGSFSTLEIQRTEQGDSAMYLCASSRALRGSYNEQFFGPGTRLTVL.

This chain joins TRBV19 and TRBJ2-7, with 7 bases aligning to TRBD1. Per the germline V gene, CDR1 is LNHDA and CDR2 is SQIVND (reference sequence). The CDR3 has 14 residues. V shed 6 bases, J shed 4 bases, and the junction held 9 bases outside the gene matches. The CDR3 nucleotides are TGTGCCAGTAGCCGAGGGACAGTTGGGTACGAGCAGTACTTC. It codes for CASSRGTVGYEQYF.

This chain uses TRBV5-1 with TRBJ1-2; D unresolved. The V end lost 4 bases, the J end lost 3 bases, and 13 bases lay between the germline ends. Looked up from germline, CDR1 is SGHRS and CDR2 is YFSETQ. The CDR3 spans 14 residues. The DNA for the CDR3 is TGCGCCAGCAGCGGACGTTACCCAGACTATGGCTACACCTTC. The encoded protein is CASSGRYPDYGYTF.

V and J are TRBV5-1 and TRBJ2-2, with D perhaps being TRBD1 or TRBD2 (5 bases each). The CDR3 has 15 amino acids. Trimming took off 2 bases at V and 4 bases at J, with 12 bases between the two ends. Germline loops: CDR1 SGHRS, CDR2 YFSETQ. Written as DNA, the CDR3 is TGCGCCAGCAGCTTTTCCTGGGGGAGCACCGGGGAGCTGTTTTTT. Its protein product is CASSFSWGSTGELFF.

J is TRBJ2-1 and V is TRBV18; D remains unclear. Per the germline V gene, CDR1 is KGHSH and CDR2 is LQKENI. The CDR3 extends over 13 amino acids. The V end was cut by 4 bases, the J end by 4 bases, with 8 bases between. This CDR3 is CASSLSVYNEQFF. CDR3 sequence (DNA): TGTGCCAGCTCACTTTCCGTTTACAATGAGCAGTTCTTC.

This chain connects TRBV5-8 to TRBJ1-5; 12 bases align to TRBD1. The CDR3 sequence is 18 residues long. After removal of 4 bases from V and 7 bases from J, the junction contained 15 bases not matched to a gene. The germline gives CDR1 SGHTS, CDR2 YDEGEE. The CDR3 DNA is TGTGCCAGCAGCCTCTTATTGGGGGACAGGGGGCAGCAGCAGCCCCAGCATTTT. The encoded protein is CASSLLLGDRGQQQPQHF.

This clone has a single count. The genes are TRBV7-6 and TRBJ2-7; 8 bases are shared with TRBD1. Trimming removed 5 bases from V and 6 bases from J; junction bases left unmatched: 6. Germline V lookup: CDR1 SGHVS, CDR2 FNYEAQ. The CDR3 contains 13 residues. CDR3 in amino acids: CASSRDRWREQYF. DNA for the CDR3: TGTGCCAGCAGCAGGGACAGGTGGCGCGAGCAGTACTTC.

The chain employs TRBV7-8 and TRBJ1-2; possibly TRBD1 for D (6 bases). V was trimmed by 2 bases and J by 4 bases, leaving 14 bases between them. The CDR3 has 15 amino acids. The germline V gene has CDR1 SGHVS and CDR2 FQNEAQ. The CDR3 nucleotides read TGTGCCAGCAGCTTATATGAGGGGGTAACCTATGGCTACACCTTC. Encoded protein: CASSLYEGVTYGYTF.

V and J are TRBV11-2 and TRBJ2-1; 7 bases are shared with TRBD2. Germline CDR1 is SGHAT and CDR2 is FQNNGV. This CDR3 is built from 15 residues. Trimming cost V 4 bases and J 8 bases; bases outside gene matches: 11. CDR3 protein: CASSWGSGSGDEQFF. DNA for the CDR3: TGTGCCAGCAGCTGGGGTTCCGGGAGCGGGGATGAGCAGTTCTTC.

The chain is built from TRBV28 and TRBJ2-1; D unresolved. The CDR3 length is 12 residues. The germline CDR1 and CDR2 sequences are MDHEN and SYDVKM. The ends were cut back, 3 bases at V and 12 bases at J, with 12 bases in the middle. As DNA, the CDR3 is TGTGCCAGCAGTTTCGGCACCAGTCGGCAGTTCTTC. Translating gives CASSFGTSRQFF.